This T cell receptor (beta chain) stems from a study of neurological immune-mediated disorders. Looking at the study overall: Of 34 multiple sclerosis patients, around 30 were relapsing-remitting and 3 secondary progressive.

Study-level findings and limits: Phylogenetic grouping assigned the repertoires of 18 of 34 multiple sclerosis patients to a single related-CDR3 cluster, which may represent a signature. The greatest TCR clonal expansion occurred in HTLV-1-associated myelopathy and the least in multiple sclerosis, which fell below healthy controls.

This clonotype was picked up many times. No antigen is known for it. TCRdb used MiXCR to reprocess the 5' RACE reads, holding one entry per CDR3 protein. The table has approximately 50,000 distinct CDR3 sequences, approximately 3.5% seen once. Looked up from germline, CDR1 is SGHTA and CDR2 is FQGNSA. The trim removed 2 bases at V and 1 base at J, leaving 3 bases unmatched. The CDR3 extends over 16 amino acids. Unsorted libraries were generated from 2 million PBMCs held at -80 degrees C. This chain links TRBV7-2 with TRBJ2-3; 10 nucleotides agree with TRBD2. This clonotype was sampled from a man aged 35 to 55 with multiple sclerosis. The sequenced sample was PBMCs. The CDR3 DNA sequence: TGTGCCAGCAGCTTATCAAGCGGGGGGGGCACAGATACGCAGTATTTT. Its protein product is CASSLSSGGGTDTQYF. The whole variable domain, remainder taken from reference TRBV7-2 and TRBJ2-3, is GAGVSQSPSNKVTEKGKDVELRCDPISGHTALYWYRQSLGQGLEFLIYFQGNSAPDKSGLPSDRFSAERTGGSVSTLTIQRTQQEDSAVYLCASSLSSGGGTDTQYFGPGTRLTVL.